This TCR beta chain is from a study of CD8+ T cells in alopecia areata. cDNA serving as the sequencing template came from extracted, reverse transcribed RNA. The protocol was immunoSEQ multiplex PCR, while the TCRdb copy is restricted to in-frame clones and leaves out a portion. This sample has about 120,000 clones; around 53% occur once, and the top ten carry around 0.46%. Treatment: oral pan-JAK inhibitor, 5-10 mg twice daily. On this clone itself: As yet, its antigen is unknown.

Study conclusions and caveats: In patients, TCRs were shared less clearly than in mice, and HLA may possibly be involved. Numerous expanded lesional clones remained in scalp and blood during tofacitinib. Among the cells sequenced in scalp samples are also the resident alphabeta T cells of normal skin.

Specimen: CD4+ T cells sorted from blood, collected at week 4, from a patient treated with tofacitinib. This sequence originates from a human donor with alopecia areata.

The CDR3 reads CASSSGLNNEQFF. The CDR3 DNA reads TGCGCCAGCAGCTCGGGACTAAACAATGAGCAGTTCTTC. This chain links TRBV5-1 with TRBJ2-1; 7 nucleotides agree with TRBD2. J lost 5 bases, V lost 3 bases, and 2 bases had no gene match. Germline V gene data show CDR1 as SGHRS and CDR2 as YFSETQ. This CDR3 comprises 13 residues.